The rows below give T cell receptor beta chains drawn from one sample of a study of cytomegalovirus exposure and HLA in healthy donors. The table came from immunoSEQ multiplex PCR; TCRdb's copy has only in-frame clones and leaves some out. The table includes 120,000 to 150,000 clones, more than 75% detected once. The sequenced sample consisted of PBMCs. These receptors were collected from a female donor in good health and CMV-seronegative. CDR3s leave out the opening cysteine and the closing phenylalanine or tryptophan. The D gene is left open where the match is weak.

V gene	D gene	CDR3 protein
TRBV27	TRBD2	ASSLVGGAGEQY
TRBV7-2	NA	ASSFAGAPYGYT
TRBV5-1	NA	ASSLDSLGEQF
TRBV5-1	NA	ASSGNSGFYNEQF
TRBV7-8	TRBD2	ASSTRETVNNEQF
TRBV5-1	NA	ANSFPHGQKEDGYT
TRBV28	NA	ASIFRGNGNQPQH
TRBV7-2	TRBD2	ASSFTSGVSTGELF
TRBV27	TRBD1	ASSPLDRGGSGYT
TRBV7-9	TRBD1	ASNFRTGGETEAF
TRBV29-1	NA	SGSLPYNEQF
TRBV27	NA	ASSLRYVHGYT
TRBV7-2	NA	ASSRLTYEQY
TRBV5-1	TRBD2	ASSLGPGGGTGELF
TRBV5-1	NA	ASSLMPGTDTQY
TRBV15	NA	ATSNLGGSTYNEQF
TRBV5-1	NA	ASSFGGMGSYNEQF
TRBV5-1	TRBD1	ASSLEGTGPSTGELF
TRBV9	TRBD1	ASSATGTGKGEQF
TRBV6-5	TRBD2	ASRLAGGAEQF
TRBV2	TRBD1	ASSGGTGDEQY
TRBV2	TRBD2	ASSKTSGFQETQY
TRBV6-5	NA	ASGMSNQPQH
TRBV27	NA	ASSLLGRGPEKRNNSPLH
TRBV27	TRBD1	ASSLERTGPGYT
TRBV4-3	TRBD1	ASSPDRVINIQY
TRBV7-2	NA	ASVKEGGVGTGELF
TRBV30	NA	AWSVQVDSAYGYT
TRBV2	NA	ASSGGRYQPQH
TRBV6-5	TRBD2	ASSSQTSGHNEQF
TRBV7-2	TRBD1	ASSLGDRRNTEAF
TRBV7-9	TRBD1	ASSLGGQGNEQY
TRBV5-1	TRBD1	ASSSRATGLSSYNEQF
TRBV30	TRBD2	AWRIAGSTDTQY
TRBV25-1	NA	ASGHTGELF
TRBV7-2	TRBD1	ASSFRQGFSPEAF
TRBV28	TRBD1	ASSPNGQGENTEAF
TRBV7-2	NA	ASSPARQFSYGYT
TRBV6-1	TRBD1	ASSENPLGTGDNEQF
TRBV5-1	NA	ASSPRGGDEKLF
TRBV20-1	NA	SARGPAEAF
TRBV11-3	NA	ASSLTRGGTEAF
TRBV29-1	NA	SVDRPDRYGYT
TRBV5-5	NA	ASSQRPLRDEKLF
TRBV5-6	TRBD2	ASSFLAVSTDTQY
TRBV7-8	NA	ASSLDRGGTEAF
TRBV19	TRBD1	ASTQGGIFYGYT
TRBV30	TRBD1	AWRETGGPEGYT
TRBV5-1	NA	ASSLFSSSNTGELF
TRBV4-3	NA	ASSQGHQRESPLH
TRBV27	NA	ASSLNPPVSGNTIY
TRBV13	NA	ASSLGGQGSYEQY
TRBV7-3	TRBD1	ASSLGQGSDTQY
TRBV2	TRBD2	ASSGLAGDDNEQF
TRBV5-1	TRBD2	ASSMGGSSYEQY
TRBV30	NA	AWSSAGFEQF
TRBV7-9	TRBD2	ATSGGYYNEQF